These 21 T cell receptor beta chains were all obtained from the same sample, sequenced in a study of T-cell reconstitution after alpha-beta-depleted transplantation in children. During its preparation, the TCRbeta library received unique molecular identifiers. Each CDR3 protein is one row after TCRdb ran MiXCR on the PCR reads. The sample contains some 450,000 distinct CDR3 sequences, 43% of which appear only once. The sequences come from PBMCs, collected before TCRalphabeta/CD19-depleted stem cell transplant. Source of these receptors: a girl aged 2-10 years with aplastic anemia, due to receive a stem cell transplant.

V usage is TRBV20-1 and J usage is TRBJ1-6; the D gene is possibly TRBD1 (6 bases). Germline V CDR1 and CDR2: DFQATT, SNEGSKA (reference sequence). This CDR3 has 17 amino acids. V dropped 0 bases and J dropped 0 bases, with 12 bases sitting between them. In nucleotides, the CDR3 is TGCAGTGCTAGAGATTACAGGGAGAGCTCCTATAATTCACCCCTCCACTTT. This encodes CSARDYRESSYNSPLHF.

V gene TRBV12-3 or TRBV12-4 combines with J gene TRBJ2-5; D perhaps matches TRBD2 (5 bases). V lost 5 bases to trimming and J lost 1 base, with 20 bases between them. There are 17 residues in the CDR3. This chain's CDR3 is CASSLMAGPPTQETQYF. The CDR3 DNA reads TGTGCCAGCAGTCTAATGGCGGGCCCCCCCACCCAAGAGACCCAGTACTTC.

Written as DNA, the CDR3 is TGTGCCAGCAGTCCCTTCGGACAGGGGGACGCTAACTATGGCTACACCTTC. Protein product: CASSPFGQGDANYGYTF. V gene TRBV12-3 or TRBV12-4 combines with J gene TRBJ1-2; 10 nucleotides line up with TRBD1. There are 17 residues in the CDR3. V dropped 5 bases and J dropped 0; count of bases not matched to a gene: 9.

The genes are TRBV29-1 and TRBJ2-2; D may correspond to TRBD1 or TRBD2 (6 bases each). Trimming removed 4 bases from V and 5 bases from J, with 14 bases in between. The CDR3 runs to 14 residues. Germline CDR1 SQVTM, CDR2 ANQGSEA. CDR3 nucleotides: TGCAGCGTTGCGGCCGGGGGCCCTACCGGGGAGCTGTTTTTT. It yields the protein CSVAAGGPTGELFF.

This clonotype was counted only a few times. The rearrangement links TRBV5-1 to TRBJ2-3; D remains unclear. Deletions cut 0 bases from V and 3 bases from J, with 11 bases between. This CDR3 comprises 15 residues. Per the germline V gene, CDR1 is SGHRS and CDR2 is YFSETQ. This CDR3 reads CASSLDARTTDTQYF. CDR3 DNA sequence: TGCGCCAGCAGCTTGGACGCTAGAACTACAGATACGCAGTATTTT.

In its sample, this clonotype was seen a few times. The chain uses TRBV20-1 and TRBJ2-7, with 10 bases fitting TRBD2. This CDR3 spans 14 amino acids. Germline V gene data show CDR1 as DFQATT and CDR2 as SNEGSKA (reference sequence). The V segment lost 1 base and the J segment 4 bases; nucleotides outside the gene matches: 4. CDR3 DNA sequence: TGCAGTGCTAGAGTTGCTAGCGGGGGTTACGAGCAGTACTTC. It yields the protein CSARVASGGYEQYF.

This clonotype came up once. The chain joins TRBV4-1 to TRBJ2-7; 7 bases match TRBD1. V lost 0 bases to trimming and J lost 5 bases; unmatched junction nucleotides: 7. CDR1 and CDR2 from the germline V gene are MGHRA and YSYEKL. This CDR3 comprises 15 residues. In DNA, the CDR3 is TGCGCCAGCAGCCAAGAGTACAGGGGCTACCACGAGCAGTACTTC. Amino acid sequence: CASSQEYRGYHEQYF.

This clonotype turned up a few times. This chain connects TRBV6-1 to TRBJ1-1, with D maybe TRBD1 (6 bases). CDR3 length equals 14 residues. Per the germline V gene, CDR1 is MNHNS and CDR2 is SASEGT. Trimming took off 6 bases at V and 5 bases at J, with 16 bases between the two ends. Here the CDR3 reads CASRAGALGTEAFF. For the CDR3, the DNA is TGTGCCAGCAGGGCAGGGGCCCTTGGGACTGAAGCTTTCTTT.

Concerning this clonotype: A much larger clone differs from this one at a single base, so this may be a read error. The chain recombines TRBV4-1 with TRBJ1-1, with D unclear. The CDR3 consists of 13 residues. CDR1 MGHRA and CDR2 YSYEKL come from the germline V gene. CDR3 nucleotides: TGCGCCAGCAGCCAAAAACAGAACACTGAAGCTCTCTTT. Its translation: CASSQKQNTEALF.

The chain employs TRBV7-9 and TRBJ2-2, with 7 positions matching TRBD1. The V gene's germline CDR1 is SEHNR and CDR2 FQNEAQ (reference sequence). This CDR3 spans 15 amino acids. Losses at the gene ends were 6 bases for V and 4 bases for J; bases not matched to a gene: 8. The CDR3 sequence is CASRGKGAITGELFF. The CDR3 DNA follows: TGTGCCAGCAGGGGGAAGGGGGCGATCACCGGGGAGCTGTTTTTT.

The sample holds many counts of this clonotype. This rearrangement joins TRBV11-2 to TRBJ2-3; D is uncertain. Trimming removed 3 bases at V and 1 base at J, with 8 bases between. CDR1 SGHAT and CDR2 FQNNGV come from the germline V gene. The CDR3 has 14 amino acids. The CDR3 here is CASSFSRGTDTQYF. The CDR3, as DNA: TGTGCCAGCAGCTTCAGCCGCGGCACAGATACGCAGTATTTT.

This clonotype was seen many times. This sequence joins TRBV4-2 and TRBJ2-5; a weak D match, TRBD2 (6 bases). Per the germline V gene, CDR1 is LGHNA and CDR2 is YNFKEQ. Trimming stripped 1 base from V and 1 base from J, with 10 bases between. The CDR3 totals 15 residues. The DNA for the CDR3 is TGTGCCAGCAGCCAAGCGGGAGTCACCCAAGAGACCCAGTACTTC. Translated: CASSQAGVTQETQYF.

The sample holds many counts of this clonotype. The gene calls are TRBV4-1 and TRBJ2-1; the D gene is possibly TRBD1 (6 bases). CDR3 length: 14 residues. Trimming cost V 0 bases and J 3 bases, with 6 bases left between them. Germline V gene sequence: CDR1 MGHRA, CDR2 YSYEKL. CDR3 region: CASSQDRGYNEQFF. The CDR3, as DNA: TGCGCCAGCAGCCAAGACAGGGGCTACAATGAGCAGTTCTTC.

This chain uses TRBV20-1 with TRBJ2-1; 12 positions agree with TRBD2. Germline lookup yields CDR1 DFQATT and CDR2 SNEGSKA (reference sequence). The J segment lost 1 base and the V segment lost 5 bases, leaving 12 bases of the junction unmatched. The CDR3 runs to 18 residues. The CDR3 spells CSAVNLAGGPRSYNEQFF. The CDR3, as DNA: TGCAGTGCTGTCAATCTAGCGGGAGGGCCTAGGTCCTACAATGAGCAGTTCTTC.

In its sample, this clonotype was seen many times. The CDR3 sequence: CSASGVDVLSYNEQFF. The CDR3 DNA follows: TGCAGTGCTAGTGGGGTGGATGTACTCTCCTACAATGAGCAGTTCTTC. The gene calls are TRBV20-1 and TRBJ2-1; D gene ambiguous. The CDR3 spans 16 residues. Trimming removed 3 bases from V and 0 bases from J, with 15 bases in between. The germline CDR1 and CDR2 sequences are DFQATT and SNEGSKA (reference sequence).

This clonotype has a count of ten or more. The rearrangement links TRBV5-1 to TRBJ2-2; the match to TRBD1 covers 10 bases. Germline V gives CDR1 SGHRS, CDR2 YFSETQ. The CDR3 contains 15 residues. V gave up 2 bases and J gave up 5 bases; unmatched junction bases: 3. CDR3 sequence (DNA): TGCGCCAGCAGCTTAGGGACAGGGGCGACCGGGGAGCTGTTTTTT. Protein sequence: CASSLGTGATGELFF.

The genes are TRBV20-1 and TRBJ2-1, with D possibly being TRBD2 (6 bases). The CDR3 is made up of 15 amino acids. Germline V gene data show CDR1 as DFQATT and CDR2 as SNEGSKA (reference sequence). Trimming shortened V by 0 bases and J by 5 bases, and 14 bases separated the two germline ends. In DNA form, the CDR3 reads TGCAGTGCTAGAGATTTATACGGGAGCCACAATGAGCAGTTCTTC. Translation gives CSARDLYGSHNEQFF.

The chain joins TRBV7-8 to TRBJ2-7, with D perhaps assigned TRBD1 or TRBD2 (6 bases each). The CDR3 has 14 amino acids. The germline V and J ends were trimmed by 5 bases and 4 bases, with 15 bases remaining between them. Germline V lookup: CDR1 SGHVS, CDR2 FQNEAQ. For the CDR3, the DNA is TGTGCCAGCAGCGCGGGGTGGGGGCCGTACGAGCAGTACTTC. Protein product: CASSAGWGPYEQYF.

Details on this clonotype: This may arise from a read error, as a much more abundant clone is one base away. The gene calls are TRBV13 and TRBJ2-7, with 7 bases fitting TRBD1. The CDR3 spans 14 residues. J was trimmed by 2 bases and V by 4 bases; bases with no gene match: 5. The germline V gene has CDR1 PRHDT and CDR2 FYEKMQ (reference sequence). Here the CDR3 reads CASSSDREPYEQYF. The CDR3 bases are TGTGCCAGCAGCTCCGACAGGGAACCCTACGAGCAGTACTTC.

The V and J genes are TRBV20-1 and TRBJ2-3, with D unresolved. With 2 bases removed from V and 1 base from J, the gap between germline ends came to 7 bases. Germline V gene sequence: CDR1 DFQATT, CDR2 SNEGSKA (reference sequence). This CDR3 has 13 amino acids. CDR3 DNA: TGCAGTGCTAGAACCACGGGCACAGATACGCAGTATTTT. Translation gives CSARTTGTDTQYF.

V and J are TRBV9 and TRBJ1-1, with 7 positions matching TRBD1. The CDR3 is 12 amino acids. CDR1 SGDLS and CDR2 YYNGEE come from the germline V gene. Trimming at V came to 0 bases and at J to 10 bases, leaving 3 bases not matched to a gene. The CDR3 DNA sequence: TGTGCCAGCAGCGTAGGCACAGGGGTAGCTTTCTTT. The encoded protein is CASSVGTGVAFF.